This T cell receptor beta chain was recovered during a study of blood T cells in healthy people across ages (dated by TCRdb to about 2015). Regarding the complete study: Template switching captured roughly one uniquely barcoded TCR beta cDNA molecule per two T cells in model experiments. To track age-related changes in TCR beta repertoire diversity, the study relied on deep sequencing normalized with unique cDNA molecular identifiers. Four age groups were formed from the donors: young (average 16 years), middle-aged (approximately 39), aged (roughly 56) and long-lived (more than 75). Two additional independent replicas of 1 million unique cDNA reads from the same blood draw were analyzed for two donors (one aged 18 to 30 and one aged 80 or older). Overall study outcomes, separate from this receptor: Because profiling used bulk unsorted PBMCs, naive and antigen-experienced compartments could not be compared conclusively. Because donor CMV infection status was unknown, age-related changes in expanded clonotypes were potentially confounded. Estimates of total diversity from one million sequenced T cells were regarded as lower bounds and underestimates. Compared with the aged group, more naive CD4+ T cells, fewer expanded clones and increased TCR diversity were shown by the long-lived group, suggesting age selection. As age increased, observed TCR beta diversity per million T cells dropped in a roughly linear way, and a significant reduction was already evident by age 40. A strong correlation was found between observed TCR beta diversity and the percentage of naive T cells measured by flow cytometry.

The CDR3 starts with the cysteine, ends with the phenylalanine, and has 13 residues. The DNA shown is the 39-base CDR3, in frame from base 1. The V and J ends are trimmed by 2 bases and 7 bases, leaving 9 bases between them. According to the germline V gene, CDR1 reads SGHDT and CDR2 reads YYEEEE. The 39 donors, aged roughly 6 to 95 years, were systemically healthy Caucasian individuals from Russia. Around 10 milliliters of peripheral blood were collected from each donor into EDTA-treated Vacutainer tubes. PBMCs were isolated by Ficoll-Paque density-gradient centrifugation, with at least 6 million obtained per sample. Trizol reagent was used to extract total RNA from the PBMCs, yielding at least 5 micrograms per sample. Naive CD45RAhigh/CD27high T cell percentages were measured by flow cytometry on a PBMC aliquot from every donor. Receptors were amplified or captured by 5' RACE. The sequencer listed for this sample is Illumina HiSeq 2500. A second about 7 to 12 cycle PCR used a sample-barcoded 5' primer and a J-beta primer mix. A template-switch 5' adaptor carrying 12 random nucleotides introduced a unique molecular identifier onto each TCR beta cDNA molecule. Each sample yielded at least 2.5 million CDR3-containing paired-end reads. First-strand cDNA synthesis was performed from all RNA using the Mint cDNA synthesis kit, with priming by a TRBC-specific oligonucleotide. All cDNA was treated with uracil-DNA glycosylase and then went through a first 18-cycle PCR with the universal primers M1SS and BC2_uni_R. As for the original processing: For normalization, 1 million high-quality reads, each with a distinct molecular identifier, were randomly selected from each sample. Instead of being binned into consensus sequences, reads with shared molecular identifiers were discarded. MiTCR, run with a Q25 quality threshold and the strictest error-elimination algorithm, handled CDR3 identification, clonotype clustering and error correction. Lower-bound total TCR beta diversity was estimated with a nonparametric unseen species model using Euler transformation. Starting from the raw public reads, TCRdb applied fastp trimming at Q25, assembled clones with MiXCR and retained in-frame beta chains. Rows are unified per CDR3 protein, each entry keeping the most common DNA and genes. The V and J calls were not made by the authors but by TCRdb's processing. The sample includes over a million distinct CDR3 sequences, with around 27% observed a single time. The ten largest make up less than 0.85% of the sample.

About this clonotype itself: Its antigen is currently not known. No much larger clonotype is one base removed from it; base qualities were not supplied.

These data also featured in a second study, about T cells of mothers and their children. The second investigation adds: Nine systemically healthy Caucasian individuals, comprising three mothers and their six children, were included as donors. cDNA synthesis used all of the extracted RNA, with roughly 1.5 ug of RNA in each 15 ul reaction. In the second PCR, the M1S primer added sample barcodes and 2-4 random nucleotides. Over 8 million TCR beta CDR3 reads were obtained for each mother, and 3 million to 3.5 million reads were obtained for each child. Thymic selection shapes the output of TCR recombination in a similar way in related and unrelated pairs, and inherited differences have a minor effect. Normalized repertoire overlap in related mother-child pairs was always slightly higher than in unrelated mother-child pairs, but the difference was never significant. No persistent microchimeric T cell clones were found, with a detection sensitivity of roughly 100 clones per million clonotypes. To look for features that set related mother-child pairs apart from unrelated individuals, the researchers ran deep NGS to compare the TCR beta repertoires of mothers and children. On average, the children were roughly 12 +/- 4 years old, while the mothers were 40 +/- 4 years old. After adapter ligation with NEBNext reagents, the libraries were sequenced on Illumina HiSeq 2000 with 100+100 nt paired-end reads. To prevent cross-contamination, the mother and child libraries were prepared one month apart and sequenced in separate runs. For each donor, somewhere between about 450,000 and 2,200,000 distinct TCR beta clonotypes were identified. Naive TCR beta clonotypes were estimated from low-frequency clonotypes matched to each donor's FACS-determined naive share, without sorting.

Sequenced input: blood. Recombination linked TRBV5-6 to TRBJ2-2, with the D segment identity uncertain. The clonotype originates from a girl aged 2 to 10 in good health. The sequence in DNA is TGTGCCAGCAGCTTAACAGTGAACGGGGAGCTGTTTTTT. It codes for CASSLTVNGELFF.